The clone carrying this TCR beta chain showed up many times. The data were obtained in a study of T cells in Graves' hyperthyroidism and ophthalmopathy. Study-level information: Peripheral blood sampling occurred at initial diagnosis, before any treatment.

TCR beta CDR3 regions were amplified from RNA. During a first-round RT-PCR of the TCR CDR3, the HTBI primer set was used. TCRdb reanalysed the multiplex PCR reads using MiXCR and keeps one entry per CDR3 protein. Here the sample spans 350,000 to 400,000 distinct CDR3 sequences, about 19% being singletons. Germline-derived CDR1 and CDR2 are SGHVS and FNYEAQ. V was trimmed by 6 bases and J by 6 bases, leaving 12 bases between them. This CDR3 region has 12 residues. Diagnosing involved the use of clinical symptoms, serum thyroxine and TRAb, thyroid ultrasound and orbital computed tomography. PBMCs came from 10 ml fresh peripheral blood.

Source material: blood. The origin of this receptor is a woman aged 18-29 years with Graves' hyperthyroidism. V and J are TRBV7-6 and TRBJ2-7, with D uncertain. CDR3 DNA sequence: TGTGCCAGCAGTTCTTTAGAGACCGAGCAGTACTTC. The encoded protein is CASSSLETEQYF.